Each of the 28 T cell receptor beta chains below was sequenced from the same sample in a study of T cells after posttransplantation cyclophosphamide (dated by TCRdb to the mid-2010s). The library was produced with the immunoSEQ multiplex PCR assay. Sourced from immuneACCESS, this table was stored by TCRdb with only in-frame sequences that have V and J called. A share of the clones is absent; for the studies checked, an unresolved V gene accounts for under half, and the remainder has no known explanation. The table shows 40,000 to 60,000 clones here, with no singletons. The top ten clones comprise around 2.2% of the sample. Specimen: PBMCs. The receptors stem from a man aged 35 to 55 in good health, CMV-negative, and a related stem cell transplant donor.

This clone has at least ten counts. The chain has TRBV19 and TRBJ1-1; tentative D call: TRBD1 (6 bases). In germline, CDR1 is LNHDA, CDR2 SQIVND (reference sequence). Trimming left V 11 bases short and J 3 bases short, with 25 bases between. The CDR3 runs to 16 residues. CDR3 in amino acids: CAGFRGGEGLDTEAFF. As DNA, the CDR3 is TGTGCCGGGTTCCGGGGGGGCGAGGGACTCGACACTGAAGCTTTCTTT.

This clone was observed at least ten times. The chain recombines TRBV6-6 with TRBJ1-2, with 10 bases lining up with TRBD1. V trimming: 0 bases; J trimming: 4 bases; junction bases outside the gene matches: 5. The CDR3 has 16 residues. Per germline, CDR1 MNHNY and CDR2 SVGAGI (reference sequence). The CDR3 nucleotides are TGTGCCAGCAGTTACTCACCGGGACAGGGGAGCTATGGCTACACCTTC. Encoded protein: CASSYSPGQGSYGYTF.

The table lists this clone with many counts. The chain carries TRBV5-6 and TRBJ2-7, with 9 bases lining up with TRBD1. This CDR3 has 13 residues. After removal of 3 bases from V and 3 bases from J, the junction contained 1 base not matched to a gene. Per the germline V gene, CDR1 is SGHDT and CDR2 is YYEEEE. CDR3 sequence (DNA): TGTGCCAGCAGCTGGACAGGGGTCTACGAGCAGTACTTC. Protein sequence: CASSWTGVYEQYF.

This clone came up many times. The rearrangement links TRBV6-5 to TRBJ1-4; 9 bases align to TRBD1. Germline V gives CDR1 MNHEY, CDR2 SVGAGI. Trimming took 4 bases from V and 7 from J; bases not matched to a gene: 10. The CDR3 totals 16 residues. CDR3 nucleotides: TGTGCCAGCAGTTCATCCGGAGGGACAGGGATTGAAAAACTGTTTTTT. Its translation: CASSSSGGTGIEKLFF.

This clone was counted many times. This chain joins TRBV11-1 and TRBJ1-2; no firm D call. Germline-derived CDR1 and CDR2 are SGHAT and FQDESV (reference sequence). The CDR3 is 15 amino acids. Trimming took 5 bases from V and 3 from J, leaving 16 bases between them. The CDR3 coding sequence is TGTGCCAGCAGCCTACAGCCCCGGCCCCACTATGGCTACACCTTC. Its protein is CASSLQPRPHYGYTF.

This clone was picked up many times. CDR3 region: CASSDIVSVSYEQYF. Written as DNA, the CDR3 is TGTGCCAGCAGTGATATAGTTAGCGTGAGCTACGAGCAGTACTTC. The chain joins TRBV2 to TRBJ2-7; D perhaps matches TRBD2 (5 bases). V lost 3 bases and J 3 bases, leaving 15 bases between the germline ends. The CDR3 spans 15 residues. Germline loops: CDR1 SNHLY, CDR2 FYNNEI.

This clone was seen ten or more times. The rearrangement links TRBV28 to TRBJ1-5, with D possibly matching TRBD1 (5 bases). The V end was cut by 5 bases, the J end by 2 bases, with 10 bases between. CDR3 length: 14 amino acids. Looked up from germline, CDR1 is MDHEN and CDR2 is SYDVKM. In nucleotides, the CDR3 is TGTGCCAGCAGTATCACAGGAGGCAATCAGCCCCAGCATTTT. It is translated as CASSITGGNQPQHF.

This clone came up many times. This chain uses TRBV6-5 with TRBJ1-2, with 7 bases aligning to TRBD1. J lost 13 bases, V lost 8 bases, and 13 bases had no gene match. Germline V gene lookup returns CDR1 MNHEY and CDR2 SVGAGI. The CDR3 covers 12 residues. The CDR3 DNA sequence: TGTGCCAGCGGTTCAACCGGGGACAGTGGCACCTTC. This gives the protein CASGSTGDSGTF.

The rearrangement links TRBV7-8 to TRBJ2-5, with 11 bases identical to TRBD2. The CDR3 has 20 residues. Germline V CDR1 and CDR2: SGHVS, FQNEAQ. V dropped 6 bases and J dropped 3; count of bases not matched to a gene: 21. The CDR3 here is CASSQRLSSGRATSEETQYF. The CDR3 DNA reads as TGTGCCAGCAGTCAGCGGCTTAGTAGCGGGAGGGCCACGTCAGAAGAGACCCAGTACTTC.

This clone was picked up many times. V gene TRBV6-1 combines with J gene TRBJ2-7; 9 bases fit TRBD1. The V gene end was trimmed by 10 bases and the J gene end by 4 bases; junction bases not matched to a gene: 8. The V gene's germline CDR1 is MNHNS and CDR2 SASEGT. This CDR3 contains 13 residues. CDR3 region: CAIFDRGGYEQYF. The CDR3 DNA reads as TGTGCCATCTTCGACAGGGGGGGTTACGAGCAGTACTTC.

This clone was detected many times. The V and J genes are TRBV7-2 and TRBJ2-5; possible D gene TRBD1, 5 bases. The V and J ends lost 2 bases and 3 bases respectively, with 10 bases between them. Germline CDR1 SGHTA, CDR2 FQGNSA. The CDR3 extends over 14 amino acids. The CDR3 here is CASSLQGAKETQYF. The CDR3 DNA follows: TGTGCCAGCAGCTTACAGGGTGCGAAAGAGACCCAGTACTTC.

There are many counts of this clone. The CDR3 DNA is TGTGCCAGCAGCTCGGACAGGGACAGGTTCGCTGAAGCTTTCTTT. Protein sequence: CASSSDRDRFAEAFF. The J gene is TRBJ1-1, the V gene TRBV13; 8 bases match TRBD1. CDR3 size: 15 residues. The V gene's germline CDR1 is PRHDT and CDR2 FYEKMQ (reference sequence). With 4 bases clipped from V and 6 bases from J, the junction kept 10 bases outside the gene matches.

Only a few counts were recorded for this clone. The gene calls are TRBV28 and TRBJ2-5, with TRBD1 matching 7 bases. The DNA end lines up better with TRBJ2-7; the J call may be wrong. The CDR3 is made up of 13 amino acids. CDR1 is MDHEN, CDR2 SYDVKM, per germline. The CDR3: CASSGYRGYEQYF. The CDR3, as DNA: TGTGCCAGCAGTGGTTACAGGGGCTACGAGCAGTACTTC.

The table lists this clone with many counts. V gene TRBV5-6 combines with J gene TRBJ2-7; weak D call: TRBD1 (5 bases). Trimming took 1 base from V and 7 from J, leaving 9 bases between them. This CDR3 has 12 residues. The V gene's germline CDR1 is SGHDT and CDR2 YYEEEE. The CDR3 is CASSLRQMEQYF. The CDR3 DNA follows: TGTGCCAGCAGCTTGAGACAGATGGAGCAGTACTTC.

Ten or more counts support this clone. The CDR3 DNA reads as TGTGCCAGCAGCGTAACGTCGGGACAGGGGGCAAACGAGCAGTACTTC. The encoded protein is CASSVTSGQGANEQYF. The rearrangement links TRBV9 to TRBJ2-7; 12 nucleotides agree with TRBD1. Trimming removed 1 base from V and 5 bases from J; junction bases left unmatched: 7. CDR3 length: 16 amino acids. In germline, CDR1 is SGDLS, CDR2 YYNGEE.

In this sample, this clone turned up many times. The chain recombines TRBV7-2 with TRBJ2-5, with D possibly matching TRBD1 (5 bases). The CDR3 extends over 13 amino acids. Germline V gene lookup returns CDR1 SGHTA and CDR2 FQGNSA. Trimming removed 4 bases from V and 4 bases from J, with 10 bases in between. CDR3 DNA sequence: TGTGCCAGCAGCTCGTGGACACGAGAGACCCAGTACTTC. Amino acids: CASSSWTRETQYF.

This clone was counted at least ten times. The genes are TRBV29-1 and TRBJ2-2; the match to TRBD2 covers 9 bases. The germline V gene encodes CDR1 SQVTM and CDR2 ANQGSEA. Trimming cost V 7 bases and J 5 bases; bases outside gene matches: 8. CDR3 length: 14 residues. The CDR3 DNA reads TGCAGCGCTGGGGGCGGGAGGGGAACCGGGGAGCTGTTTTTT. It encodes CSAGGGRGTGELFF.

This clone has at least ten counts. The V and J genes are TRBV10-3 and TRBJ1-5; the D gene is possibly TRBD1 (5 bases). The CDR3 spans 13 residues. Germline-derived CDR1 and CDR2 are ENHRY and SYGVKD. V dropped 10 bases and J dropped 7 bases, with 17 bases sitting between them. Here the CDR3 reads CASRGGGEQPQHF. CDR3 DNA sequence: TGTGCCAGCCGGGGGGGAGGGGAACAGCCCCAGCATTTT.

This clone was detected many times. The rearrangement uses TRBV7-2 and TRBJ1-3; TRBD1 might be the D (6 bases). Germline V gene lookup returns CDR1 SGHTA and CDR2 FQGNSA. The V end was cut by 1 base, the J end by 3 bases, with 7 bases between. The CDR3 contains 14 residues. The CDR3 DNA is TGTGCCAGCAGCTTAGTGACAGGTGGAAACACCATATATTTT. It encodes CASSLVTGGNTIYF.

In its sample, this clone was seen many times. Relative to the germline gene, one junction end is altered; a read error may explain this. J is TRBJ2-7 and V is TRBV11-1, with D possibly matching TRBD2 (6 bases). The CDR3 is 11 amino acids. Germline V CDR1 and CDR2: SGHAT, FQDESV (reference sequence). The CDR3 nucleotides read TGTGCCAGCAGCTTAGATTGGGAGGTGAACTTC. Protein product: CASSLDWEVNF.

There are many counts of this clone. The rearrangement links TRBV5-1 to TRBJ2-1, with D perhaps matching TRBD2 (7 bases). The V and J ends lost 9 bases and 4 bases respectively, with 20 bases between them. The CDR3 totals 15 residues. Germline-derived CDR1 and CDR2 are SGHRS and YFSETQ. The CDR3 DNA reads as TGCGCCACCACATTAGGGGGGGGGCCTTACAATGAGCAGTTCTTC. Amino acids: CATTLGGGPYNEQFF.

The V gene is TRBV27, the J gene TRBJ1-6; TRBD1 matches at 7 bases. V was clipped by 6 bases and J by 11 bases; unmatched bases: 7. The CDR3 is 13 residues long. The germline CDR1 and CDR2 sequences are MNHEY and SMNVEV (reference sequence). CDR3 bases: TGTGCCAGCAGGTCAGGACAGGTTCCACCCCTCCACTTT. Amino acids: CASRSGQVPPLHF.

Many counts were recorded for this clone. The V and J genes are TRBV28 and TRBJ2-7; D is undetermined. V lost 2 bases, J lost 6 bases, and 32 bases lay in between. The germline gives CDR1 MDHEN, CDR2 SYDVKM. The CDR3 spans 20 residues. The CDR3 sequence is CASSLPSTQTRLVRIGEQYF. CDR3 in DNA: TGTGCCAGCAGTTTACCCTCTACTCAGACACGGTTGGTAAGGATCGGCGAGCAGTACTTC.

This clone was recorded at least ten times. The V gene is TRBV7-9, the J gene TRBJ2-7, with 7 bases that match TRBD1. Germline CDR1 is SEHNR and CDR2 is FQNEAQ (reference sequence). V was clipped by 5 bases and J by 0 bases; unmatched bases: 4. The CDR3 sequence is 14 residues long. The CDR3 loop is CASSDRVASYEQYF. CDR3 DNA: TGTGCCAGCAGCGACAGGGTAGCCTCCTACGAGCAGTACTTC. Together with reference TRBV7-9 and TRBJ2-7, the CDR3 gives the full variable domain: DTGVSQNPRHKITKRGQNVTFRCDPISEHNRLYWYRQTLGQGPEFLTYFQNEAQLEKSRLLSDRFSAERPKGSFSTLEIQRTEQGDSAMYLCASSDRVASYEQYFGPGTRLTVT.

This clone has at least ten counts. This chain joins TRBV5-1 and TRBJ2-1; 7 bases are a match to TRBD1. Trimming cost V 3 bases and J 7 bases; bases outside gene matches: 10. The CDR3 contains 15 residues. CDR1 SGHRS and CDR2 YFSETQ come from the germline V gene. The CDR3 DNA reads as TGCGCCAGCAGCTCGATTTACAGGGGTGGGAATGAGCAGTTCTTC. Translation: CASSSIYRGGNEQFF.

This clone was seen only a few times. The V and J genes are TRBV6-1 and TRBJ2-7; TRBD1 agrees at 9 bases. CDR3 length: 13 residues. CDR1 MNHNS and CDR2 SASEGT come from the germline V gene. Losses at the gene ends were 6 bases for V and 5 bases for J; bases not matched to a gene: 5. As DNA, the CDR3 is TGTGCCAGCAGCCTGGACAGGGGAAACGAGCAGTACTTC. It encodes CASSLDRGNEQYF.

This clone was recorded many times. This chain uses TRBV6-1 with TRBJ1-1; D is uncertain. Per germline, CDR1 MNHNS and CDR2 SASEGT. V was cut by 7 bases and J by 0 bases, with 12 bases left in between. The CDR3 contains 14 residues. DNA of the CDR3: TGTGCCAGCAACTCAGACATAATGAACACTGAAGCTTTCTTT. It encodes CASNSDIMNTEAFF.

At least ten counts were recorded for this clone. CDR3 DNA sequence: TGTGCCAGCAGCTTACTAGGGGGTGAGCAGTTCTTC. This gives the protein CASSLLGGEQFF. The chain recombines TRBV7-3 with TRBJ2-1, with D tentatively TRBD1 (6 bases). This CDR3 is built from 12 residues. CDR1 is SGHTA, CDR2 FQGTGA, per germline. Between the trimmed V and J ends, which lost 2 bases and 9 bases, there was a span of 8 bases.